This T cell receptor (beta chain) was sequenced during a study of cytomegalovirus exposure and HLA in healthy donors. Study conclusions and caveats: The study designated roughly 150 TCR beta chains cytomegalovirus-associated.

The CDR3 is made up of 15 amino acids. Between the trimmed V and J ends, which lost 6 bases and 0 bases, there was a span of 14 bases. Germline values: CDR1 MGHRA, CDR2 YSYEKL. Some clones are missing from TCRdb's copy, which holds only in-frame ones; the method was immunoSEQ multiplex PCR. This sample has 250,000 to 350,000 clones, with just over 85% found just once. About this clone: Its cognate antigen is unknown.

The clonotype comes from a woman aged 18-35 years in good health and CMV-seronegative. This sequence joins TRBV4-1 and TRBJ1-1; tentative D call: TRBD1 (6 bases). The material sequenced was PBMCs. CDR3 region: CASSLGQLLNTEAFF. The CDR3 DNA reads as TGCGCCAGCAGTCTAGGACAGCTCCTGAACACTGAAGCTTTCTTT.